The entry below gives a single T cell receptor (beta chain) sequence along with its context. The sample is drawn from a study of T cells expressing NK-cell markers. TCRdb reanalyzed the 5' RACE reads, giving one entry per CDR3 protein sequence and no DNA. In all, the sample yields hundreds of thousands of distinct CDR3 sequences. Germline V gene sequence: CDR1 SGHTA, CDR2 FQGNSA. The CDR3 consists of 14 residues. The clonotype originates from a woman between 18 and 69 years old in good health. The specimen was blood T cells: a sorted CD56 or NKG2C T cell subset, CD4+ or CD8+ T cells, or bulk PBMC T cells (not recorded which). V gene TRBV7-2 combines with J gene TRBJ2-7. This CDR3 is CASSLSQTQREQYF.